This TCR beta chain appears in the sequencing data of a study of early T cells in non-severe SARS-CoV-2 infection. The overall study: Bulk RNA taken from unsorted whole blood was sequenced, leaving chains unpaired. Study results and limitations: In VDJdb matching, anti-spike CD8 responses were favored while private and CD4 specificities went missing.

This clonotype was observed at least ten times. The target antigen is unknown. Germline assignment: CDR1 DFQATT and CDR2 SNEGSKA (reference sequence). The CDR3 contains 12 residues. Trimming left V 1 base short and J 6 bases short, with 9 bases between. Individual cDNA molecules each received unique molecular identifiers attached to them. TCRdb re-called the 5' RACE reads with MiXCR, one entry per CDR3 protein. Of more than 55,000 distinct CDR3 sequences in the sample, 13% were seen once. This chain uses TRBV20-1 with TRBJ1-1; D gene unclear. This clonotype was obtained from an adult who was a healthcare worker with PCR-confirmed SARS-CoV-2 infection or an uninfected control (not recorded which). The sample was whole blood, taken at baseline. DNA for the CDR3: TGCAGTGCTAGAGGGGATAGGGCTGAAGCTTTCTTT. Translated, it gives CSARGDRAEAFF.